Listed below are T cell receptor beta chains from one sample, sequenced in a study of metastatic and nonmetastatic thyroid tumors. TCRdb recomputed clones from the PCR reads via MiXCR. This sample has 20,000 or so clones, with about 20% found just once. The sample taken for sequencing was tumor tissue. The receptors were sampled from a female donor with papillary thyroid cancer or a benign thyroid nodule (not recorded which). Some clones in this sample may be carry-over from other donors' samples. Both conserved end residues are trimmed from each CDR3. D genes are given only for firm matches.

>TRBJ2-7|TRBV27|.
ASSLGLTYEQY
>TRBJ2-1|TRBV11-1|.
ASSFGPQWDEQF
>TRBJ2-1|TRBV7-2|.
ASSLKAEGAVYNEQF
>TRBJ2-2|TRBV3-1|.
ASSQGTGELF
>TRBJ1-5|TRBV5-6|.
ASSLTGSGNQPQH
>TRBJ1-1|TRBV5-1|.
TNSIGQSTEAF
>TRBJ2-5|TRBV7-2|TRBD2
ASSLPGGRKTQY
>TRBJ1-1|TRBV5-1|.
ASSLVPFLNTEAF
>TRBJ1-2|TRBV3-1|.
ASSSSGVGANGYT
>TRBJ1-1|TRBV30|TRBD1
AWKQGDFAGAF
>TRBJ1-5|TRBV4-3|.
ASSQDFHQPQH
>TRBJ1-5|TRBV28|TRBD1
ASTLRQGGNQPQH
>TRBJ1-2|TRBV30|.
AWTPRRRAEGYGYT
>TRBJ2-7|TRBV28|TRBD1
ASSFGQGSYEQY
>TRBJ2-7|TRBV5-1|.
ASSYTLTGRNEQY
>TRBJ2-5|TRBV6-2/TRBV6-3|.
ASSYVGQETQY
>TRBJ1-2|TRBV2|.
ASSVKGGDGYT
>TRBJ1-2|TRBV24-1|TRBD1
ATSRQGYGYT
>TRBJ1-2|TRBV3-1|.
ASSQGSANYGYT
>TRBJ2-1|TRBV12-3/TRBV12-4|.
ASSNRQGRVNEQF
>TRBJ2-3|TRBV7-2|TRBD1
ASSFQGADTQY
>TRBJ2-7|TRBV10-2|.
ASSSGEGDEQY
>TRBJ2-5|TRBV7-6|.
ASSLETIRETQY
>TRBJ2-3|TRBV5-1|TRBD2
ASSLSSGSTDTQY
>TRBJ1-2|TRBV4-1|.
ASSPERTRYGYT
>TRBJ2-1|TRBV20-1|TRBD2
SARGLAGGLGRNEQF
>TRBJ2-7|TRBV7-9|.
ASSPGSYEQY
>TRBJ2-1|TRBV14|.
ASSLPGDSSYNEQF
>TRBJ1-5|TRBV6-2/TRBV6-3|.
ASSYSSVSKNQPQH
>TRBJ1-1|TRBV6-1|.
ASRSRTVANTEAF
>TRBJ1-6|TRBV12-3/TRBV12-4|.
ASSRASNSPLH
>TRBJ2-1|TRBV11-2|.
ASSLRNPSSYNEQF
>TRBJ2-7|TRBV6-1|TRBD2
ASSIGLALSYEQY
>TRBJ2-3|TRBV10-3|TRBD2
AIKTSGTDTQY
>TRBJ1-4|TRBV20-1|.
SARGAPRGRGEKLF
>TRBJ2-5|TRBV7-3|TRBD2
ASSLTGLAGETQY
>TRBJ2-7|TRBV11-2|TRBD2
ASSAPGLAGTERYEQY
>TRBJ2-1|TRBV6-4|TRBD2
ASSDSFGIAGGSNEQF
>TRBJ1-1|TRBV5-6|TRBD1
ASRSGTGGTEAF
>TRBJ2-1|TRBV5-1|.
ASSLSPGEGEQF